A selection of T cell receptor beta chains follows, all from one sample in a study of blood T cells in healthy people across ages. TCRdb ran MiXCR on the 5' RACE reads and lists one entry per CDR3 protein. The table has some 670,000 distinct CDR3 sequences, roughly half seen once. The specimen sequenced was blood. Every receptor here comes from a woman aged 80 or older in good health. CDR3s include the opening cysteine and the closing phenylalanine or tryptophan. D genes are given only for firm matches. Size tells how often a clone was seen (once, few, many) or the class of an expanded clone, and some rows leave it out.

abundance	j_gene	d_gene	v_gene	CDR3nt	CDR3aa
many	TRBJ1-2	NA	TRBV29-1	TGCAGCGTTGTTGTGATGGGAGGAAACATTAACTATGGCTACACCTTC	CSVVVMGGNINYGYTF
NA	TRBJ2-7	NA	TRBV12-3/TRBV12-4	TGTGCCAGCAGTAGACAGTCGTCCTCCTACGAGCAGTACTTC	CASSRQSSSYEQYF
NA	TRBJ2-7	NA	TRBV11-2	TGTGCCAGCAGCGTACAGGACGCCTACGAGCAGTACTTC	CASSVQDAYEQYF
once	TRBJ2-1	TRBD2	TRBV29-1	TGCAGCGTTCCCCCGGGGGGACCTTCCGAGCAGTTCTTC	CSVPPGGPSEQFF
few	TRBJ2-3	NA	TRBV2	TGTGCCAGCTCAGTTGGTGTGGGCACAGATACGCAGTATTTT	CASSVGVGTDTQYF
NA	TRBJ2-5	NA	TRBV6-5	TGTGCCAGCAGTTACGCGAGGTTACAAGAGACCCAGTACTTC	CASSYARLQETQYF
NA	TRBJ2-7	NA	TRBV5-1	TGCGCCAGCAGCGTGCAGGTTGGAGGGAGCGAGCAGTACTTC	CASSVQVGGSEQYF
many	TRBJ2-1	TRBD2	TRBV5-1	TGCGCCAGCCGACAACTAGCGAGTAGCTCCTACAATGAGCAGTTCTTC	CASRQLASSSYNEQFF
NA	TRBJ2-7	TRBD2	TRBV29-1	TGCAGCGTCCTAGCGGGGGCGGGGGGAGAGCAGTACTTC	CSVLAGAGGEQYF
many	TRBJ2-1	TRBD1	TRBV4-2	TGTGCCAGCAGCCAAGGTACAGGGGGCGGGTCCTACAATGAGCAGTTCTTC	CASSQGTGGGSYNEQFF
NA	TRBJ1-1	NA	TRBV7-2	TGTGCCAGCAGCTTAGAGCTCGGAGAAGCTTTCTTT	CASSLELGEAFF
NA	TRBJ1-2	NA	TRBV5-1	TGCGCCAGCAGCTTCCTTGGACTCACGTCCGCTGGCTGCACCTTC	CASSFLGLTSAGCTF
many	TRBJ2-3	NA	TRBV7-9	TGTGCCAGCAGACCCAGGGCATTCTCGACAGATACGCAGTATTTT	CASRPRAFSTDTQYF
few	TRBJ2-2	NA	TRBV5-1	TGCGCCAGCTCATGGGGGGACCCCAACACCGGGGAGCTGTTTTTT	CASSWGDPNTGELFF
NA	TRBJ1-1	NA	TRBV29-1	TGCAGCGCGGACACCGTGAACACTGAAGCTTTCTTT	CSADTVNTEAFF
NA	TRBJ2-5	TRBD2	TRBV6-1	TGTGCCAGCAGTGAATTCGGGACTAGCGGGGGGGAGACCCAGTACTTC	CASSEFGTSGGETQYF
NA	TRBJ2-3	NA	TRBV5-1	TGCGCCAGCAGTCTGAGACAGGTCGGAGATACGCAGTATTTT	CASSLRQVGDTQYF
NA	TRBJ2-6	TRBD1	TRBV10-3	TGTGCCATCAGTGAGTCAGACAGGGAAACCTCTGGGGCCAACGTCCTGACTTTC	CAISESDRETSGANVLTF
NA	TRBJ1-2	NA	TRBV19	TGTGCCAGTAGTATGGGATGGACTAACTATGGCTACACCTTC	CASSMGWTNYGYTF
many	TRBJ2-1	NA	TRBV12-3/TRBV12-4	TGTGCCAGCAGTTTAGCGGGGGGTCCCTACAATGAGCAGTTCTTC	CASSLAGGPYNEQFF
NA	TRBJ2-3	TRBD2	TRBV5-1	TGCGCCAGCAGCGGGACTAGCAACACAGATACGCAGTATTTT	CASSGTSNTDTQYF
NA	TRBJ2-1	TRBD2	TRBV20-1	TGCAGTGCTAGATTCGCGGGACTAGCGGGTGAGCAGTTCTTC	CSARFAGLAGEQFF
few	TRBJ2-5	TRBD1	TRBV23-1	TGCGCCAGCAGACATCCGGGACAGGGCAATCAAGAGACCCAGTACTTC	CASRHPGQGNQETQYF
few	TRBJ1-6	NA	TRBV12-3/TRBV12-4	TGTGCCAGCAGTTTGGTCCAGGGAGATTCACCCCCCCACTTT	CASSLVQGDSPPHF
many	TRBJ2-1	TRBD1	TRBV9	TGTGCCAGCAGCGTAGCCGACAGGGATAAGTTCTTC	CASSVADRDKFF
NA	TRBJ1-1	NA	TRBV27	TGTGCCAGCAGTTCCTGGGACTATTTAGCCCGAGCTTTCTTT	CASSSWDYLARAFF
NA	TRBJ2-5	TRBD2	TRBV12-3/TRBV12-4	TGTGCCAGCAGTTTCCCAACATCGGGTAGCGGGGCACAGTACTTC	CASSFPTSGSGAQYF
many	TRBJ1-5	TRBD1	TRBV5-1	TGCGCCAGCAGCCCCGACAGGGGTCATCAGCCCCAGCATTTT	CASSPDRGHQPQHF
many	TRBJ1-2	NA	TRBV10-3	TGTGCCATCAGGCCCAGGGAGGGTGGCTATGGCTACACCTTC	CAIRPREGGYGYTF
NA	TRBJ1-2	TRBD1	TRBV5-1	TGCGCCAGCAGACTGGACAGGGACTATGGCTACACCTTC	CASRLDRDYGYTF
NA	TRBJ2-2	NA	TRBV7-9	TGTGCCAGCAGCCGCCTAGGAGGGGCCGGGGAGCTGTTTTTT	CASSRLGGAGELFF
NA	TRBJ2-3	TRBD1	TRBV7-2	TGTGCCAGCAGCTTAGTGGATCCAGGGACAGGGGTTTCAGATACGCAGTATTTT	CASSLVDPGTGVSDTQYF
NA	TRBJ2-1	NA	TRBV7-3	TGTGCCAGCAGCTTAATTGGCGATCAGAATGAGCAGTTCTTC	CASSLIGDQNEQFF
NA	TRBJ1-1	NA	TRBV21-1	TGTGCCAGCAACACCCATAACACTGAAGCTTTCTTT	CASNTHNTEAFF
NA	TRBJ2-6	NA	TRBV20-1	TGCAGTGCTAGGCGTACAGGCTCTGGGGCCAACGTCCTGACTTTC	CSARRTGSGANVLTF
NA	TRBJ1-1	NA	TRBV29-1	TGCAGCGTTGGTCGGAGGGGCGAGCTTAGCGCTGAAGCTTTCTTT	CSVGRRGELSAEAFF
many	TRBJ2-5	NA	TRBV7-2	TGTGCCAGCAGCCGATCGTCAGGGGTTAAGGAGACCCAGTACTTC	CASSRSSGVKETQYF
few	TRBJ2-7	NA	TRBV4-1	TGCGCCAGCAGCCAAAGTGGAGGGGGCGGAATTCAGTACTTC	CASSQSGGGGIQYF
many	TRBJ1-6	TRBD1	TRBV4-1	TGCGCCAGCAGCCCCCACAGGGGCTTGGGCAATTCACCCCTCCACTTT	CASSPHRGLGNSPLHF
NA	TRBJ2-5	NA	TRBV12-3/TRBV12-4	TGTGCCAGCAGTTTAGTTCTGGGGCCCTACAATGAGCAGTACTTC	CASSLVLGPYNEQYF
NA	TRBJ2-1	TRBD2	TRBV20-1	TGCAGTGCTCGTAGCGGGACCGGCAATGAGCAGTTCTTC	CSARSGTGNEQFF
NA	TRBJ2-5	NA	TRBV20-1	TGCAGTGCTAGAGATAGGCGATTCCAAGAGACCCAGTACTTC	CSARDRRFQETQYF
many	TRBJ2-3	NA	TRBV7-9	TGTGCCAGCAGTTGGACAGTGGATACGCAGTATTTT	CASSWTVDTQYF
NA	TRBJ1-1	NA	TRBV27	TGTTCGAACACTGAAGCTTTCTTT	CSNTEAFF